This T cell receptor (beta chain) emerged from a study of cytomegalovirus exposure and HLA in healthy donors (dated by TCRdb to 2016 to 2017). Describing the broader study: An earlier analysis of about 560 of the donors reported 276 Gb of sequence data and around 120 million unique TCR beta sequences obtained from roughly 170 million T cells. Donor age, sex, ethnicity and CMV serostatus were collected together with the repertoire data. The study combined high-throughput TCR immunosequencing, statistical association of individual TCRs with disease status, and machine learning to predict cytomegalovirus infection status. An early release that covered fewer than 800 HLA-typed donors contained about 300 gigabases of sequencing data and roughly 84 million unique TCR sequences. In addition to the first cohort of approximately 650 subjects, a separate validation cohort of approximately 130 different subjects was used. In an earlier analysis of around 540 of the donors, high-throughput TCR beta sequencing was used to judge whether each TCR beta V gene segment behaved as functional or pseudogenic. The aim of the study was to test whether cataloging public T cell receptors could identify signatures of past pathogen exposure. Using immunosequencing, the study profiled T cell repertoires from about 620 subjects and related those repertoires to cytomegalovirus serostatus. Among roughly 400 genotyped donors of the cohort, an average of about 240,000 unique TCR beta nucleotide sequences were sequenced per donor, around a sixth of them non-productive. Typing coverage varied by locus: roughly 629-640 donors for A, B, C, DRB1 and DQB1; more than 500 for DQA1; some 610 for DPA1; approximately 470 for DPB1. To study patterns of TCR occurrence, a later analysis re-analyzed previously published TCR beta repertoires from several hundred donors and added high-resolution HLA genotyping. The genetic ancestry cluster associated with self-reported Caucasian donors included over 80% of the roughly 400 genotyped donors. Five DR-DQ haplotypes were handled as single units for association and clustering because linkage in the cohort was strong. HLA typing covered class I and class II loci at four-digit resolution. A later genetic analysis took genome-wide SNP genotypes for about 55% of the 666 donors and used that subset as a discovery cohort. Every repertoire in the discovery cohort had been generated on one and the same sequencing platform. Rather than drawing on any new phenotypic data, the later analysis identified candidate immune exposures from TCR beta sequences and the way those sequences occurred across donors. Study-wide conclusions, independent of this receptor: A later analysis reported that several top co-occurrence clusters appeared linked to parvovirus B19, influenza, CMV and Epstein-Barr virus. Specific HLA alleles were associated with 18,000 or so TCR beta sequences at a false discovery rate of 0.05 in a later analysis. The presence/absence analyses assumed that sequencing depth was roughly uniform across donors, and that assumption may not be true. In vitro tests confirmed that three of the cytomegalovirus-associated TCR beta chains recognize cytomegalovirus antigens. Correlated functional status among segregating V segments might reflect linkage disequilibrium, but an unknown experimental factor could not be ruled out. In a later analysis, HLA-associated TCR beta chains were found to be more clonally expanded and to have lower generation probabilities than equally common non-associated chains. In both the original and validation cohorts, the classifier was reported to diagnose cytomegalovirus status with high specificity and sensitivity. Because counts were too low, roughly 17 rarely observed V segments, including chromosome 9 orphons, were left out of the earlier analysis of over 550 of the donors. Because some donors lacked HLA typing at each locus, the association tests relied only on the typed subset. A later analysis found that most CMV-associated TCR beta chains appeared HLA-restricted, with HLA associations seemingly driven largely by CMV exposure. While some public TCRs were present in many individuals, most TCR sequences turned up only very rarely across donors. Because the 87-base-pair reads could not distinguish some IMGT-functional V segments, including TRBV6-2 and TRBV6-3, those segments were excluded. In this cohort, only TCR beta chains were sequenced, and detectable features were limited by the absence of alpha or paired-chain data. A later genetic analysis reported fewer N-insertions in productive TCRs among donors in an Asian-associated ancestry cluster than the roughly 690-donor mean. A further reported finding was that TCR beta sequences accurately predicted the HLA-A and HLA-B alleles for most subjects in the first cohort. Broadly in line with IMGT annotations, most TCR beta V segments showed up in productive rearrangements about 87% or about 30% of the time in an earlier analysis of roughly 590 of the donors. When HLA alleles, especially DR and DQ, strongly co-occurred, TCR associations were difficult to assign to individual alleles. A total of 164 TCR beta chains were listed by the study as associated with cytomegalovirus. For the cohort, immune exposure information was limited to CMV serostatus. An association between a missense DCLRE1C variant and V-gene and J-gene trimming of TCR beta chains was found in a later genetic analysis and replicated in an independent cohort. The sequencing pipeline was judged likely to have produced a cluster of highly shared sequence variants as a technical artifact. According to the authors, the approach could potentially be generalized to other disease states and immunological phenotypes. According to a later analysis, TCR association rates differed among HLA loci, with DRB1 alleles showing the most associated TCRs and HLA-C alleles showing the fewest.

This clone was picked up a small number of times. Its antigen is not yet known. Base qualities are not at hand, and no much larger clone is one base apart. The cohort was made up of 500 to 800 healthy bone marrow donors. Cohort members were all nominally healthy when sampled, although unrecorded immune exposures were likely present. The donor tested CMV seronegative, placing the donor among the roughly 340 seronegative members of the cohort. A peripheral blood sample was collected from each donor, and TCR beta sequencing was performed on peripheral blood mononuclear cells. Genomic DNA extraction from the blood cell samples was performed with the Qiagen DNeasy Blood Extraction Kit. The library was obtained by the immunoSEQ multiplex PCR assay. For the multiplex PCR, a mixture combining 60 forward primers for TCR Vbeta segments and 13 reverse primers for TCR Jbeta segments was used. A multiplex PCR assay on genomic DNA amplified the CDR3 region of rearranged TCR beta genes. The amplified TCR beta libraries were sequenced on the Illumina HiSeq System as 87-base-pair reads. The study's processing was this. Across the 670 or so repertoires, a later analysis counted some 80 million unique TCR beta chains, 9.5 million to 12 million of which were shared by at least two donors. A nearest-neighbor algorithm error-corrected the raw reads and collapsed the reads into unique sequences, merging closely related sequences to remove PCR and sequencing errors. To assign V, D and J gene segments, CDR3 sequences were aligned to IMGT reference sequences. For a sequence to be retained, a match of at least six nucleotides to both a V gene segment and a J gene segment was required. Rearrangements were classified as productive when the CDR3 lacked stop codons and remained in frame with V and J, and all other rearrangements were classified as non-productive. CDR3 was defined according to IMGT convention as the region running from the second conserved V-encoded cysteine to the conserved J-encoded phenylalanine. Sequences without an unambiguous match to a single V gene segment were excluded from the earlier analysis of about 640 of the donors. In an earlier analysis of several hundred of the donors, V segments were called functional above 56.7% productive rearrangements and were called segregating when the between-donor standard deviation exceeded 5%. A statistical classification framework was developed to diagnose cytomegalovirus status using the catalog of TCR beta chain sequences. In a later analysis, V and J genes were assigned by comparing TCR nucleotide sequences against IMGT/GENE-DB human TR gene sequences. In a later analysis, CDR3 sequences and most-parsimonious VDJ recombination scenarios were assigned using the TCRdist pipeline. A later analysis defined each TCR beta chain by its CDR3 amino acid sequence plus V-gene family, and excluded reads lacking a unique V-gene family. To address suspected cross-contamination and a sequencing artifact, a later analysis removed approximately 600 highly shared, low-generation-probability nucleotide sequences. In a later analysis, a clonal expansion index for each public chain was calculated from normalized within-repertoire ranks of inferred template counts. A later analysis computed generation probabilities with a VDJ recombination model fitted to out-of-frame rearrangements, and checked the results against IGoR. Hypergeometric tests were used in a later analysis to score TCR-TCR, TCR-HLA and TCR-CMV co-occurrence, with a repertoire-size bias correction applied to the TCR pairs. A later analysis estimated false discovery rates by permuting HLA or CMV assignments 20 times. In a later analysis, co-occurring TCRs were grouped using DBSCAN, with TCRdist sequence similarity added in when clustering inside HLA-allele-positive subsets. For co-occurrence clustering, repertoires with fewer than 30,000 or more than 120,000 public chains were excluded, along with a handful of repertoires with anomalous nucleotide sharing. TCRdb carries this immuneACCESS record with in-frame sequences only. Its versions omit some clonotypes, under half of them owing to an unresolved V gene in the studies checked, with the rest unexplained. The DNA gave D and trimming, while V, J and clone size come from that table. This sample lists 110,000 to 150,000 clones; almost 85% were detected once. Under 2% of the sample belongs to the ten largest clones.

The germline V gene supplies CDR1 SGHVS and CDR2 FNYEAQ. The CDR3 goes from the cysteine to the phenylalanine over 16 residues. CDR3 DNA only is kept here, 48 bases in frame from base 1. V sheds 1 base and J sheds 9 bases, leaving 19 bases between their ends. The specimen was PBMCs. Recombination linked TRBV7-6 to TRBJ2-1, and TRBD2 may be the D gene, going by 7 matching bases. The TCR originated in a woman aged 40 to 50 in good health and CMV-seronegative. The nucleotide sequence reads TGTGCCAGCAGCTTAGGGGGGGCGGGAGTTAGTGGTGAGCAGTTCTTC. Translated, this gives CASSLGGAGVSGEQFF.